The rows below give T cell receptor beta chains drawn from one sample of a study of T cell responses to AZD1222 COVID-19 vaccine. Sequencing was performed with immunoSEQ multiplex PCR; in TCRdb, only in-frame clones are kept and a portion is missing. The top ten clones hold approximately 2% of a sample with about 130,000 clones, about 92% of them seen once. Source: peripheral blood, taken on day 0 of AZD1222 vaccination. These receptor sequences come from an adult in good health. Both conserved end residues are part of each CDR3. A D gene is named only where the DNA matches it firmly. Not all rows give a size; the values are once, few, many and, for expanded clones, a class.

D: -; V: TRBV5-5; J: TRBJ2-6; size: -; CDR3: CASSLVLLPRSGANVLTF; DNA: TGTGCCAGCAGCTTGGTTCTCCTCCCCCGGTCTGGGGCCAACGTCCTGACTTTC
D: -; V: TRBV7-2; J: TRBJ1-1; size: -; CDR3: CASRLTWGRTEAFF; DNA: TGTGCCAGCAGACTTACCTGGGGCAGGACTGAAGCTTTCTTT
D: -; V: TRBV28; J: TRBJ2-7; size: -; CDR3: CASSSGGQIYEQYF; DNA: TGTGCCAGCAGTTCAGGCGGCCAAATCTACGAGCAGTACTTC
D: TRBD1; V: TRBV5-1; J: TRBJ1-5; size: -; CDR3: CASNRDRVNQPQHF; DNA: TGCGCCAGCAACCGGGACAGGGTTAATCAGCCCCAGCATTTT
D: TRBD1; V: TRBV2; J: TRBJ1-2; size: once; CDR3: CASSENRGQRGYTF; DNA: TGTGCCAGCAGTGAGAACAGGGGGCAGAGGGGCTACACCTTC
D: -; V: TRBV11-3; J: TRBJ1-3; size: -; CDR3: CASSLGGQDGNTIYF; DNA: TGTGCCAGCAGCTTAGGGGGGCAGGATGGAAACACCATATATTTT
D: TRBD2; V: TRBV18; J: TRBJ2-1; size: -; CDR3: CASSPPTSGANEQFF; DNA: TGTGCCAGCTCACCACCTACTAGCGGGGCCAATGAGCAGTTCTTC
D: -; V: TRBV6-8; J: TRBJ1-1; size: -; CDR3: CASSYGRGDTEAFF; DNA: TGTGCCAGCAGTTACGGCAGGGGAGACACTGAAGCTTTCTTT
D: -; V: TRBV5-1; J: TRBJ1-2; size: once; CDR3: CASSAGSAEVMRYTF; DNA: TGCGCCAGCAGCGCCGGGTCAGCGGAGGTTATGCGCTACACCTTC
D: TRBD1; V: TRBV3-1/TRBV3-2; J: TRBJ1-6; size: -; CDR3: CASSPLPTGTVNSPLHF; DNA: TGTGCCAGCAGTCCACTTCCAACAGGGACAGTAAATTCACCCCTCCACTTT
D: TRBD1; V: TRBV7-2; J: TRBJ2-7; size: -; CDR3: CASSLAGQGAEEQYF; DNA: TGTGCCAGCAGCTTAGCGGGACAGGGGGCGGAGGAGCAGTACTTC
D: -; V: TRBV18; J: TRBJ2-7; size: medium-sized; CDR3: CASSGAAGAWDEQYF; DNA: TGTGCCAGCTCAGGGGCCGCAGGGGCTTGGGACGAGCAGTACTTC
D: TRBD2; V: TRBV6-4; J: TRBJ2-3; size: -; CDR3: CASTYPSGATDTQYF; DNA: TGTGCCAGCACTTATCCTAGCGGGGCCACAGATACGCAGTATTTT
D: TRBD1; V: TRBV19; J: TRBJ2-7; size: -; CDR3: CASSIGQVYEQYF; DNA: TGTGCCAGTAGTATCGGACAGGTCTACGAGCAGTACTTC
D: TRBD2; V: TRBV4-3; J: TRBJ2-3; size: -; CDR3: CASSPSGGIDTQYF; DNA: TGCGCCAGCAGCCCTAGCGGGGGGATAGATACGCAGTATTTT
D: -; V: TRBV4-2; J: TRBJ2-7; size: few; CDR3: CASSQGAGDSSYEQYF; DNA: TGTGCCAGCAGCCAAGGAGCGGGCGATAGCTCCTACGAGCAGTACTTC
D: -; V: TRBV4-1; J: TRBJ1-2; size: -; CDR3: CASSQGQALVGGYTF; DNA: TGCGCCAGCAGCCAAGGACAGGCCTTAGTTGGAGGCTACACCTTC
D: -; V: TRBV5-1; J: TRBJ2-7; size: -; CDR3: CASRPPPGMGYEQYF; DNA: TGCGCCAGCAGACCTCCCCCCGGGATGGGCTACGAGCAGTACTTC
D: -; V: TRBV2; J: TRBJ2-2; size: -; CDR3: CASSTEGGAGELFF; DNA: TGTGCCAGCAGTACCGAAGGGGGTGCCGGGGAGCTGTTTTTT
D: TRBD2; V: TRBV9; J: TRBJ2-3; size: -; CDR3: CASSVSIQTSGGPTLSTDTQYF; DNA: TGTGCCAGCAGCGTATCAATCCAGACTAGCGGGGGGCCGACCCTTAGCACAGATACGCAGTATTTT
D: -; V: TRBV4-3; J: TRBJ2-3; size: -; CDR3: CASSQVGTDTQYF; DNA: TGCGCCAGCAGCCAAGTAGGTACAGATACGCAGTATTTT
D: -; V: TRBV5-1; J: TRBJ1-2; size: -; CDR3: CASSYGGTANYGYTF; DNA: TGCGCCAGCAGCTATGGGGGTACAGCTAACTATGGCTACACCTTC
D: -; V: TRBV7-8; J: TRBJ1-2; size: -; CDR3: CASSFHTLPYGYTF; DNA: TGTGCCAGCAGCTTCCACACACTACCCTATGGCTACACCTTC
D: -; V: TRBV10-1; J: TRBJ2-5; size: -; CDR3: CASSEQVDGTQYF; DNA: TGCGCCAGCAGTGAGCAGGTCGACGGGACCCAGTACTTC
D: TRBD2; V: TRBV18; J: TRBJ2-3; size: -; CDR3: CASSPGLAGGKDTQYF; DNA: TGTGCCAGCTCACCCGGCCTAGCGGGGGGGAAAGATACGCAGTATTTT
D: TRBD1; V: TRBV18; J: TRBJ1-2; size: -; CDR3: CASSTYLTGDYGYTF; DNA: TGTGCCAGCTCAACCTACCTGACAGGGGACTATGGCTACACCTTC
D: -; V: TRBV5-4; J: TRBJ2-3; size: -; CDR3: CASSLRDGSTDTQYF; DNA: TGTGCCAGCAGCCTCCGGGACGGCAGCACAGATACGCAGTATTTT
D: -; V: TRBV5-8; J: TRBJ2-7; size: -; CDR3: CASNLANYEQYF; DNA: TGTGCCAGCAACCTCGCAAACTACGAGCAGTACTTC
D: -; V: TRBV7-6; J: TRBJ1-4; size: -; CDR3: CASSLQGSEKLFF; DNA: TGTGCCAGCAGCTTACAGGGTAGTGAAAAACTGTTTTTT
D: TRBD1; V: TRBV6-5; J: TRBJ1-1; size: -; CDR3: CASSGQGGAEAFF; DNA: TGTGCCAGCAGCGGACAGGGGGGGGCTGAAGCTTTCTTT
D: TRBD1; V: TRBV28; J: TRBJ2-7; size: -; CDR3: CASRKTGGSYEQYF; DNA: TGTGCCAGCAGAAAGACAGGGGGGTCCTACGAGCAGTACTTC
D: TRBD1; V: TRBV12-3/TRBV12-4; J: TRBJ1-1; size: -; CDR3: CASSFGQVGEAFF; DNA: TGTGCCAGCAGTTTCGGACAGGTTGGTGAAGCTTTCTTT
D: -; V: TRBV5-4; J: TRBJ2-5; size: -; CDR3: CASSARPGQQETQYF; DNA: TGTGCCAGCAGCGCTAGACCGGGACAACAAGAGACCCAGTACTTC
D: -; V: TRBV15; J: TRBJ1-2; size: -; CDR3: CATSRDEGYGYTF; DNA: TGTGCCACCAGCAGAGATGAGGGCTATGGCTACACCTTC
D: TRBD1; V: TRBV5-6; J: TRBJ2-5; size: -; CDR3: CASSSLDRIQETQYF; DNA: TGTGCCAGCAGCTCCCTGGACAGGATACAAGAGACCCAGTACTTC
D: TRBD1; V: TRBV2; J: TRBJ1-1; size: -; CDR3: CASRTRTGANTEAFF; DNA: TGTGCCAGCAGAACCCGGACAGGGGCGAACACTGAAGCTTTCTTT
D: -; V: TRBV7-7; J: TRBJ2-5; size: -; CDR3: CASSLGFTGQETQYF; DNA: TGTGCTAGCAGCTTAGGTTTTACAGGCCAAGAGACCCAGTACTTC
D: TRBD1; V: TRBV29-1; J: TRBJ2-1; size: -; CDR3: CSTDRGYNEQFF; DNA: TGCAGCACCGACAGGGGCTACAATGAGCAGTTCTTC
D: TRBD1; V: TRBV10-3; J: TRBJ1-5; size: -; CDR3: CAISESPDRLNQPQHF; DNA: TGTGCCATCAGTGAGTCCCCGGACAGGCTAAATCAGCCCCAGCATTTT
D: TRBD1; V: TRBV30; J: TRBJ1-6; size: -; CDR3: CAWRLGTGRSPLHF; DNA: TGTGCCTGGAGGTTAGGGACAGGACGTTCACCCCTCCACTTT